Sequencing of this T cell receptor (beta chain) was carried out in a study of blood T cells in healthy people across ages. The germline V gene has CDR1 LGHNT and CDR2 FRNRAP. The CDR3 is made up of 14 amino acids. Deletions cut 5 bases from V and 5 bases from J, with 13 bases between. This clonotype occurred a few times. Primed by a sample-barcoded 5' primer and a J-beta primer mix, a second PCR proceeded for about 7 to 11 cycles. Each of the cDNA molecules was tagged by a template-switch adaptor with 12 random nucleotides. TCRdb recomputed calls from the 5' RACE reads with MiXCR, one row per CDR3 protein. The sample holds about 1.7 million distinct CDR3 sequences; 25% to 30% are singletons and the top ten take 7.7%.

The J gene is TRBJ2-1, the V gene TRBV12-5; D not certain. The specimen sequenced was blood. This receptor was identified in a woman aged 25-40 years in good health. CDR3 region: CASGPRQTHNEQFF. The CDR3 DNA sequence: TGTGCTAGTGGTCCGCGCCAGACCCACAATGAGCAGTTCTTC.